This T cell receptor beta chain stems from a study of Ad26.COV2.S vaccination and SARS-CoV-2 variants. Findings and limits, study-wide: Whether participants received vaccine or placebo, their non-spike TCR breadth was similar.

V was cut by 0 bases and J by 0 bases, with 16 bases left in between. This CDR3 has 18 residues. Germline loops: CDR1 SGDLS, CDR2 YYNGEE. The repertoire was sequenced with immunoSEQ multiplex PCR; TCRdb's copy has only in-frame clones and lacks some. The data show about 350,000 clones, about 91% seen once. Turning to this clone: What it recognizes is unknown.

This chain connects TRBV9 to TRBJ2-1; D may be TRBD2 (7 bases). The material was peripheral blood, obtained after recovery from COVID-19. The TCR was taken from a human donor who had recovered from COVID-19. The CDR3: CASSVAGRGQDSYNEQFF. The CDR3 DNA is TGTGCCAGCAGCGTAGCGGGGCGGGGGCAAGACTCCTACAATGAGCAGTTCTTC.